Sequencing of this T cell receptor (beta chain) was carried out in a study of blood T cell repertoires in COVID-19. In this sample, this clone turned up once. Original data processing: Estimated nucleated cell counts came from reference gene primer amplification. Assay: immunoSEQ multiplex PCR; the TCRdb copy retains only in-frame clones and omits some. V, J and clone size are taken as reported in that table, and D and trimming were inferred from the DNA itself. Of under 300,000 clones in the sample, around 90% are singletons; the top ten hold around 0.83%. CDR3 size: 18 residues. The ends were cut back, 0 bases at V and 0 bases at J, with 15 bases in the middle. Germline V CDR1 and CDR2: KGHDR, SFDVKD.

J is TRBJ2-3 and V is TRBV24-1; no clear D gene. The source material was peripheral blood. This clonotype was obtained from a man aged 25 to 40 with COVID-19, enrolled during active disease. The CDR3 protein is CATSDLVPNSISTDTQYF. The DNA for the CDR3 is TGTGCCACCAGTGATTTGGTGCCTAACAGCATTAGCACAGATACGCAGTATTTT.